This T cell receptor beta chain emerged from a study of immune evolution from preneoplasia to lung adenocarcinoma. Study-wide results and caveats: Normal lung had the highest top T cell clone frequencies.

The CDR3 is made up of 14 amino acids. Germline CDR1 is KGHSH and CDR2 is LQKENI. Trimming cost V 3 bases and J 4 bases, with 13 bases left between them. Patients had resection in Japan or China between about 2013 and 2017. Histologic diagnosis was independently verified by two lung pathologists. Sequencing used immunoSEQ multiplex PCR; TCRdb keeps in-frame clones, though not all of them. The data show around 10,000 clones, 76% seen once. Regarding this clone: The antigen is unknown.

The genes are TRBV18 and TRBJ2-7, with D tentatively TRBD2 (5 bases). The receptor comes from a person between 60 and 70 years old with lung adenocarcinoma. Some clones in this sample may be carry-over from other donors' samples. The sample was FFPE normal lung tissue adjacent to the tumor. The CDR3 sequence is CASSPSTGWYEQYF. The CDR3 DNA sequence: TGTGCCAGCTCACCTTCTACGGGGTGGTACGAGCAGTACTTC.